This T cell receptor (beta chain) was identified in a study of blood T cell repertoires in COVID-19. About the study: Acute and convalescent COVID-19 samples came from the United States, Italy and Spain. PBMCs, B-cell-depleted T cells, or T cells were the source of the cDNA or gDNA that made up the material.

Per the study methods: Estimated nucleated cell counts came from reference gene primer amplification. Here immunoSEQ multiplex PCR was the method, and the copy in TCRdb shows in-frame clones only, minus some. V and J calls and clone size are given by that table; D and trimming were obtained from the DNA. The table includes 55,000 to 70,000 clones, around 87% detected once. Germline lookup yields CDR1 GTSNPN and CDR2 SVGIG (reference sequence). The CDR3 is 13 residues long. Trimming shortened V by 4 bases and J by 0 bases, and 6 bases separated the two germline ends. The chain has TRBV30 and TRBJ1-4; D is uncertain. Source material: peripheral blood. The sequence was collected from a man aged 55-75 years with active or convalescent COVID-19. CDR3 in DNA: TGTGCCTGGAACCGCGCAACTAATGAAAAACTGTTTTTT. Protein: CAWNRATNEKLFF.